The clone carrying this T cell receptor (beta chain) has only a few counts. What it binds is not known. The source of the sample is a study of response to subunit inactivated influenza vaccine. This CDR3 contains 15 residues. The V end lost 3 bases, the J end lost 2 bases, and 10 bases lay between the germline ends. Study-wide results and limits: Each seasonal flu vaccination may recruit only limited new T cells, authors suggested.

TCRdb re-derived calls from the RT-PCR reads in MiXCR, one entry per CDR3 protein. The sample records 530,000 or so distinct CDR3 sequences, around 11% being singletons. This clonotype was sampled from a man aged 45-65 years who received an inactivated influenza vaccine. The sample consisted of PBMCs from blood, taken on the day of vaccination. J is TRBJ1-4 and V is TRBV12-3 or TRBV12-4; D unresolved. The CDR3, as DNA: TGTGCCAGCAGTTTCGGGATTCAGACTAATGAAAAACTGTTTTTT. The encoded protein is CASSFGIQTNEKLFF.